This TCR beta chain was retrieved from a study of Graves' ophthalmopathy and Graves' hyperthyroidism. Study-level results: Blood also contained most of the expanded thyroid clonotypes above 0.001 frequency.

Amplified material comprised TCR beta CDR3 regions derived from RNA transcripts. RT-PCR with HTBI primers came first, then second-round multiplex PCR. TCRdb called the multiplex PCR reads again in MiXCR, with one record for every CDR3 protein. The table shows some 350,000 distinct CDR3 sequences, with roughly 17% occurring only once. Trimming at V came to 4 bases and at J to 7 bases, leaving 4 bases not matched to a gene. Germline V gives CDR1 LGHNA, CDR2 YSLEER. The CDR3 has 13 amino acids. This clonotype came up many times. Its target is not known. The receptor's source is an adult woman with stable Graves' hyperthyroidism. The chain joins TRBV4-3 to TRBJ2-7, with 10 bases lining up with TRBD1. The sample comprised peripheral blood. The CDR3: CASSRTGGNEQYF. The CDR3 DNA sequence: TGCGCCAGCAGCCGGACAGGGGGAAATGAGCAGTACTTC.